The next 32 T cell receptor beta chains were all read from a single sample in a study of CD8 T cell repertoires and HIV-1 epitope variants. Some clones are missing from TCRdb's copy, which holds only in-frame ones; the method was immunoSEQ multiplex PCR. The sample has about 95,000 clones, around 75% seen once. The sample was uncultured baseline CD8+ T cells from peripheral blood mononuclear cells (PBMCs). Receptors originate from a male donor with HIV.

The sample holds a few counts of this clone. Its ends do not fully match the called genes, so a read error is possible. This sequence joins TRBV7-2 and TRBJ2-5; D is perhaps TRBD1 or TRBD2 (6 bases each). CDR1 is SGHTA, CDR2 FQGNSA, per germline. The CDR3 extends over 13 amino acids. CDR3 in amino acids: CASTLGGFKTQYF. CDR3 sequence (DNA): TGTGCCAGCACCTTAGGGGGGTTCAAGACCCAGTACTTC.

The genes are TRBV28 and TRBJ2-7; D is unresolved. Per the germline V gene, CDR1 is MDHEN and CDR2 is SYDVKM. V lost 4 bases and J lost 9, with 10 bases in between. The CDR3 runs 11 residues. The CDR3 sequence: CASSSGKGQYF. Here the CDR3 DNA reads TGTGCCAGCAGTTCCGGAAAGGGGCAGTACTTC. Filled out from reference TRBV28 and TRBJ2-7, the complete variable domain reads DVKVTQSSRYLVKRTGEKVFLECVQDMDHENMFWYRQDPGLGLRLIYFSYDVKMKEKGDIPEGYSVSREKKERFSLILESASTNQTSMYLCASSSGKGQYFGPGTRLTVT.

The chain employs TRBV18 and TRBJ1-2, with D possibly matching TRBD1 (6 bases). Germline CDR1 KGHSH, CDR2 LQKENI. The CDR3 runs to 15 residues. V was shortened by 2 bases and J by 1 base, with 11 bases between the two germline ends. The CDR3 nucleotides are TGTGCCAGCTCACCAGGGACACCCAATAACTATGGCTACACCTTC. It yields the protein CASSPGTPNNYGYTF.

V gene TRBV6-4 combines with J gene TRBJ1-3; 7 bases are a match to TRBD1. The CDR3 is 18 residues long. Unmatched junction bases numbered 12, after V lost 0 bases and J lost 4 bases. Germline V gene sequence: CDR1 MRHNA, CDR2 SNTAGT. In DNA form, the CDR3 reads TGTGCCAGCAGTGACTCGATAGCCACAGGGGACCACGGAAACACCATATATTTT. Translation: CASSDSIATGDHGNTIYF.

This rearrangement joins TRBV14 to TRBJ2-7, with 7 positions matching TRBD1. V lost 4 bases, J lost 3 bases, and 6 bases stayed unmatched. This CDR3 comprises 14 residues. Germline CDR1 reads SGHDN; CDR2 reads FVKESK. The CDR3 region has the DNA TGTGCCAGCAGCCCAGGGACAGCTCACTACGAGCAGTACTTC. Translation gives CASSPGTAHYEQYF.

This clone was seen a handful of times. The chain is built from TRBV4-2 and TRBJ2-5, with TRBD2 matching over 9 bases. The germline CDR1 and CDR2 sequences are LGHNA and YNFKEQ. CDR3 length: 16 amino acids. J gave up 2 bases and V 5 bases, and 9 bases lay outside the gene matches. In nucleotides, the CDR3 is TGTGCCAGCAGCGCTAGACTAGCGGAACCTCAAGAGACCCAGTACTTC. This translates into CASSARLAEPQETQYF.

CDR3 residues: CASSRGATYEQYF. As DNA, the CDR3 is TGCGCCAGCAGCCGGGGAGCGACCTACGAGCAGTACTTC. The chain employs TRBV4-3 and TRBJ2-7; a weak D match, TRBD2 (5 bases). Trimming left V 4 bases short and J 2 bases short, with 9 bases between. Germline V CDR1 and CDR2: LGHNA, YSLEER. The CDR3 contains 13 residues.

This clone has more than one count but fewer than ten. The rearrangement uses TRBV6-1 and TRBJ1-1; D is perhaps TRBD1 (6 bases). V was pared by 5 bases and J by 1 base, with 11 bases between. The CDR3 consists of 14 residues. Germline assignment: CDR1 MNHNS and CDR2 SASEGT. The CDR3 reads CASSLVTGNTEAFF. For the CDR3, the DNA is TGTGCCAGCAGTTTAGTGACAGGGAACACTGAAGCTTTCTTT.

V gene TRBV7-4 combines with J gene TRBJ2-7; possibly TRBD1 for D (6 bases). The V gene lost 5 bases and the J gene lost 5 bases, with 19 bases spanning the gap. CDR3 length equals 15 residues. CDR1 is SGHVT and CDR2 is SQSDAQ in the germline V gene. DNA of the CDR3: TGTGCCAGCAGCATCATCCCACAGGGAAGAAACGAGCAGTACTTC. Protein: CASSIIPQGRNEQYF.

This sequence joins TRBV7-9 and TRBJ1-2, with D perhaps TRBD1 (6 bases). Trimming took 6 bases from V and 4 from J, leaving 12 bases between them. The germline V gene encodes CDR1 SEHNR and CDR2 FQNEAQ (reference sequence). There are 13 residues in the CDR3. The CDR3 is CASSIGTTYGYTF. The CDR3 bases are TGTGCCAGCAGTATCGGGACAACCTATGGCTACACCTTC. The full variable domain, completed using reference TRBV7-9 and TRBJ1-2, is DTGVSQNPRHKITKRGQNVTFRCDPISEHNRLYWYRQTLGQGPEFLTYFQNEAQLEKSRLLSDRFSAERPKGSFSTLEIQRTEQGDSAMYLCASSIGTTYGYTFGSGTRLTVV.

This clone occurred once. The chain uses TRBV5-1 and TRBJ2-7, with 7 bases lining up with TRBD2. The germline V gene encodes CDR1 SGHRS and CDR2 YFSETQ. CDR3 length: 12 amino acids. The V and J ends lost 4 bases and 4 bases, in that order; junction bases with no gene match: 2. The CDR3, as DNA: TGCGCCAGCAGCCCAGCGGGATACGAGCAGTACTTC. Translating it yields CASSPAGYEQYF. Full variable domain (missing parts from reference TRBV5-1 and TRBJ2-7): KAGVTQTPRYLIKTRGQQVTLSCSPISGHRSVSWYQQTPGQGLQFLFEYFSETQRNKGNFPGRFSGRQFSNSRSEMNVSTLELGDSALYLCASSPAGYEQYFGPGTRLTVT.

This clone was seen just once. The rearrangement uses TRBV19 and TRBJ2-1; TRBD1 matches 7 bases. Germline CDR1 is LNHDA and CDR2 is SQIVND (reference sequence). V lost 4 bases and J lost 3; bases outside the gene matches: 6. The CDR3 covers 15 residues. The CDR3 bases are TGTGCCAGTAGTAGACAGGGAAACGTCTACAATGAGCAGTTCTTC. It translates to CASSRQGNVYNEQFF. Using reference TRBV19 and TRBJ2-1 for the parts outside the CDR3, the full variable domain is DGGITQSPKYLFRKEGQNVTLSCEQNLNHDAMYWYRQDPGQGLRLIYYSQIVNDFQKGDIAEGYSVSREKKESFPLTVTSAQKNPTAFYLCASSRQGNVYNEQFFGPGTRLTVL.

This chain connects TRBV27 to TRBJ1-3, with TRBD1 identical over 7 bases. The CDR3 covers 17 residues. V gave up 8 bases and J gave up 0 bases; unmatched junction bases: 13. Germline CDR1 and CDR2: MNHEY and SMNVEV (reference sequence). The CDR3 region has the DNA TGTGCCAGCCGTCCTCGGGACAGCCCTGACTCTGGAAACACCATATATTTT. This sequence encodes CASRPRDSPDSGNTIYF.

This chain links TRBV6-5 with TRBJ1-1; D remains unclear. The length of the CDR3 is 14 residues. The germline CDR1 and CDR2 sequences are MNHEY and SVGAGI. Trimming removed 5 bases from V and 4 bases from J, with 14 bases in between. The CDR3 DNA reads TGTGCCAGCAGTCCACAGCCTAGAGGCACTGAAGCTTTCTTT. This translates into CASSPQPRGTEAFF.

The V call is TRBV7-6, the J call TRBJ1-4; D is perhaps TRBD1 (5 bases). The CDR3 spans 14 residues. The germline V and J ends were trimmed by 0 bases and 7 bases, with 9 bases remaining between them. In germline, CDR1 is SGHVS, CDR2 FNYEAQ. The CDR3: CASSLAGGLEKLFF. The CDR3 nucleotides are TGTGCCAGCAGCTTAGCGGGGGGACTTGAAAAACTGTTTTTT.

The chain employs TRBV28 and TRBJ1-2, with D perhaps TRBD1 (6 bases). Germline loops: CDR1 MDHEN, CDR2 SYDVKM. The V end was cut by 2 bases, the J end by 5 bases, with 12 bases between. The CDR3 spans 14 residues. The CDR3 DNA sequence: TGTGCCAGCAGTTTAGGGGGCGATTGGTATGGCTACACCTTC. It encodes CASSLGGDWYGYTF.

This clone is classed as medium-sized. V usage is TRBV14 and J usage is TRBJ2-6; possible D gene TRBD2, 5 bases. Trimming shortened V by 0 bases and J by 2 bases, and 14 bases separated the two germline ends. This CDR3 has 18 residues. Germline lookup yields CDR1 SGHDN and CDR2 FVKESK. The CDR3 coding sequence is TGTGCCAGCAGCCAAGAAACGGGGAGATCGGCTGGGGCCAACGTCCTGACTTTC. It translates to CASSQETGRSAGANVLTF.

Many counts were recorded for this clone. The rearrangement joins TRBV9 to TRBJ1-1; weak D call: TRBD1 (6 bases). This CDR3 is built from 13 residues. CDR1 is SGDLS, CDR2 YYNGEE, per germline. The V and J ends lost 3 bases and 1 base respectively, with 7 bases between them. The CDR3 is CASSGQENTEAFF. Here the CDR3 DNA reads TGTGCCAGCAGCGGACAGGAGAACACTGAAGCTTTCTTT.

This sequence joins TRBV9 and TRBJ2-3, with 9 bases aligning to TRBD2. Germline V gene data show CDR1 as SGDLS and CDR2 as YYNGEE. This CDR3 has 14 amino acids. Trimming at V came to 3 bases and at J to 12 bases, leaving 11 bases not matched to a gene. The CDR3: CASSDSGTSPFQYF. The CDR3, as DNA: TGTGCCAGCAGCGACTCCGGGACTAGCCCTTTCCAGTATTTT.

The chain links TRBV4-2 to TRBJ2-2; 7 nucleotides agree with TRBD2. This CDR3 region has 16 residues. Trimming at V came to 0 bases and at J to 0 bases, leaving 1 base not matched to a gene. Germline loops: CDR1 LGHNA, CDR2 YNFKEQ. This CDR3 reads CASSQDTSANTGELFF. CDR3 bases: TGTGCCAGCAGCCAAGATACTAGCGCGAACACCGGGGAGCTGTTTTTT.

The V gene is TRBV14, the J gene TRBJ2-1; TRBD2 aligns across 9 bases. Germline V lookup: CDR1 SGHDN, CDR2 FVKESK. The CDR3 sequence is 16 residues long. J was trimmed by 7 bases and V by 1 base; bases with no gene match: 8. CDR3 sequence reads: CASSQGRASGINEQFF. DNA of the CDR3: TGTGCCAGCAGCCAAGGCAGAGCTAGCGGGATAAATGAGCAGTTCTTC.

The gene calls are TRBV28 and TRBJ2-1, with TRBD2 matching over 10 bases. The trim removed 5 bases at V and 2 bases at J, leaving 3 bases unmatched. The CDR3 runs to 15 residues. Germline assignment: CDR1 MDHEN and CDR2 SYDVKM. CDR3 DNA sequence: TGTGCCAGCAGTCTAACTAGCGGGGCCTACAATGAGCAGTTCTTC. This translates into CASSLTSGAYNEQFF.

V usage is TRBV27 and J usage is TRBJ1-4, with TRBD1 matching 8 bases. CDR3 length: 18 amino acids. Germline V gene sequence: CDR1 MNHEY, CDR2 SMNVEV (reference sequence). V dropped 6 bases and J dropped 8; count of bases not matched to a gene: 20. In DNA, the CDR3 is TGTGCCAGCAGGGACTCGACAGGGGTACAGGTTGGGACAGAAAAACTGTTTTTT. This encodes CASRDSTGVQVGTEKLFF.

The chain links TRBV6-1 to TRBJ1-2; 10 positions agree with TRBD1. V trimming: 8 bases; J trimming: 4 bases; junction bases outside the gene matches: 10. This CDR3 has 15 amino acids. CDR1 is MNHNS and CDR2 is SASEGT in the germline V gene. The CDR3 here is CASRRQGASGYGYTF. The CDR3 DNA follows: TGTGCCAGCCGTCGACAGGGGGCATCAGGCTATGGCTACACCTTC.

This chain joins TRBV19 and TRBJ2-1, with 14 nucleotides matching TRBD2. Trimming removed 1 base from V and 9 bases from J; junction bases left unmatched: 8. The length of the CDR3 is 17 residues. Germline assignment: CDR1 LNHDA and CDR2 SQIVND (reference sequence). For the CDR3, the DNA is TGTGCCAGTAGTATAGGACTAGCGGGGGGGATCACCGCTGAGCAGTTCTTC. This codes for CASSIGLAGGITAEQFF.

In its sample, this clone was seen a few times. The CDR3 coding sequence is TGTGCCAGCAGCCCTCTTGCGAGTGCTAACTATGGCTACACCTTC. Protein sequence: CASSPLASANYGYTF. The V call is TRBV4-2, the J call TRBJ1-2; D not certain. Germline lookup yields CDR1 LGHNA and CDR2 YNFKEQ. The germline V and J ends were trimmed by 4 bases and 0 bases, with 12 bases remaining between them. The CDR3 consists of 15 residues.

Here the CDR3 DNA reads TGTGCCAGCAGCGCGACAGTGGGGAACTATGGCTACACCTTC. This codes for CASSATVGNYGYTF. The J gene is TRBJ1-2, the V gene TRBV2; TRBD1 is a possible D gene (5 bases). V dropped 6 bases and J dropped 2 bases, with 13 bases sitting between them. The CDR3 has 14 residues. Germline CDR1 SNHLY, CDR2 FYNNEI.

The chain employs TRBV19 and TRBJ2-7; D assignment may be TRBD1 or TRBD2 (5 bases each). Looked up from germline, CDR1 is LNHDA and CDR2 is SQIVND (reference sequence). V was shortened by 6 bases and J by 3 bases, with 15 bases between the two germline ends. This CDR3 has 14 amino acids. The CDR3 here is CASSPGDRLYEQYF. DNA of the CDR3: TGTGCCAGTAGCCCCGGGGACCGTCTCTACGAGCAGTACTTC. Complete variable domain (other parts from reference TRBV19 and TRBJ2-7): DGGITQSPKYLFRKEGQNVTLSCEQNLNHDAMYWYRQDPGQGLRLIYYSQIVNDFQKGDIAEGYSVSREKKESFPLTVTSAQKNPTAFYLCASSPGDRLYEQYFGPGTRLTVT.

This chain connects TRBV12-5 to TRBJ2-1; 10 nucleotides align to TRBD1. With V trimmed by 0 bases and J by 5 bases, 4 bases remained unmatched. In germline, CDR1 is LGHNT, CDR2 FRNRAP. The CDR3 spans 16 residues. CDR3 region: CASGLVRGTGDNEQFF. The CDR3 DNA follows: TGTGCTAGTGGTTTGGTACGGGGGACAGGGGACAATGAGCAGTTCTTC.

This clone has a handful of counts. The V gene is TRBV10-1, the J gene TRBJ2-5; D is unresolved. In germline, CDR1 is WNHNN, CDR2 SYGVQD (reference sequence). Deletions cut 8 bases from V and 2 bases from J, with 0 bases between. The CDR3 extends over 9 amino acids. The CDR3 loop reads CASQETQYF. The CDR3 coding sequence is TGCGCCAGCCAAGAGACCCAGTACTTC.

This chain uses TRBV28 with TRBJ1-2, with D tentatively TRBD1 (6 bases). This CDR3 region has 14 residues. CDR1 is MDHEN and CDR2 is SYDVKM in the germline V gene. Trimming removed 6 bases from V and 5 bases from J, with 16 bases in between. CDR3 nucleotide sequence: TGTGCCAGCAGATACATACAGGGAGGGTATGGCTACACCTTC. This codes for CASRYIQGGYGYTF.

The chain joins TRBV10-3 to TRBJ2-5, with a possible D match to TRBD1 (6 bases). Germline assignment: CDR1 ENHRY and CDR2 SYGVKD. The CDR3 contains 13 residues. Trimming cost V 3 bases and J 5 bases, with 10 bases left between them. Here the CDR3 DNA reads TGTGCCATCAGTGAATACAGGGACGAGACCCAGTACTTC. As protein: CAISEYRDETQYF.